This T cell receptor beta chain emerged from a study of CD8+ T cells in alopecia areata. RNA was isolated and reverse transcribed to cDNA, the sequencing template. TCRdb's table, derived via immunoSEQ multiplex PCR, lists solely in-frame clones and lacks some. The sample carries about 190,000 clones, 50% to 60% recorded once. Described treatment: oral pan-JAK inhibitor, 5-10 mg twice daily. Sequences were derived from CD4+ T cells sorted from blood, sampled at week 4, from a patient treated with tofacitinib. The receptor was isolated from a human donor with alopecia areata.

Here the CDR3 reads CAWRRREGSEAFF. In DNA form, the CDR3 reads TGTGCCTGGCGTCGCCGGGAGGGGTCTGAAGCTTTCTTT. The genes are TRBV30 and TRBJ1-1; the D gene is possibly TRBD1 (5 bases). CDR3 length: 13 residues. CDR1 and CDR2 from the germline V gene are GTSNPN and SVGIG (reference sequence). The V and J ends lost 5 bases and 6 bases respectively, with 16 bases between them.